This note documents a single T cell receptor (beta chain) sequence. Its specificity is not known. The V and J ends lost 5 bases and 0 bases, in that order; junction bases with no gene match: 11. This CDR3 has 17 residues. The V gene's germline CDR1 is SEHNR and CDR2 FQNEAQ (reference sequence). The data were taken from a study of blood T cells in healthy people across ages. Through a sample-barcoded 5' primer and a J-beta primer mix, a second PCR was run for roughly 7 to 12 cycles. TCRdb ran MiXCR on the 5' RACE reads and lists one entry per CDR3 protein. Among some 1,000,000 distinct CDR3 sequences listed, about 25% were seen once. Extracted total RNA amounted to at least 6 micrograms for each sample. Study-wide points: A conclusive naive versus antigen-experienced comparison was prevented by the unsorted PBMCs.

Separately, the same data were catalogued under a study of T cells of mothers and their children. That report notes: Nine systemically healthy Caucasian donors: three mothers, six children. Reverse transcription into cDNA received all extracted RNA, at approximately 1.5 ug per 15 ul.

J is TRBJ2-7 and V is TRBV7-9; 9 nucleotides match TRBD1. This clonotype was obtained from a girl between 2 and 10 years old in good health. Sequencing used blood. As DNA, the CDR3 is TGTGCCAGCAGCCTTTTAGGACAGGGGATTAGCTCCTACGAGCAGTACTTC. It encodes CASSLLGQGISSYEQYF.